This T cell receptor beta chain was obtained from a study of tumor and adjacent non-tumor tissue in lung cancer. Study-level information: There were fewer than 15 adenocarcinoma, a couple of squamous cell carcinoma and 1 small cell lung cancer cases. Patients were aged about 30 to 76, approximately ten men and a handful of women, stage I to III. On average, productive TCRbeta reads reached roughly 4 million per sample. Study findings and constraints: Patients with more diverse tumor TCRs had worse survival.

With respect to this clonotype: Antigen unknown. A much larger clone lies one base from this, so it may be a read error.

This CDR3 spans 11 amino acids. Trimming removed 4 bases from V and 4 bases from J, with 8 bases in between. Germline assignment: CDR1 DFQATT and CDR2 SNEGSKA (reference sequence). Three rounds of nested PCR, following a modified ARM-PCR protocol, produced the TCRbeta library. One entry per CDR3 protein results from TCRdb running MiXCR on the multiplex PCR reads. The sample lists more than 120,000 distinct CDR3 sequences; around 66% were seen once. No cell sorting was done before RNA was extracted from the tissue. This receptor was identified in a man aged 55 to 70 with small cell lung cancer. Sequenced: lung tumor tissue. The chain links TRBV20-1 to TRBJ2-7; no clear D. DNA of the CDR3: TGCAGTGCTACTTTGGGGTACGAGCAGTACTTC. Translating gives CSATLGYEQYF.